These T cell receptor beta chains were read from a single sample in a study of cytomegalovirus exposure and HLA in healthy donors. TCRdb's copy holds only in-frame clones and misses some; the assay was immunoSEQ multiplex PCR. The table lists around 110,000 clones, 70% to 80% of them singletons. The sequenced sample was PBMCs. The receptors were gathered from a woman aged 18-30 years in good health and CMV-seronegative. CDR3s include the opening cysteine and the closing phenylalanine or tryptophan. The D gene is left open where the match is weak. Clone size is given for some rows only: seen once, a few or many times, or a class if the clone is expanded.

TRBV6-6	TRBD1	TRBJ2-3	NA	TGTGCCAGCACCTCGGGACAGCGCACAGATACGCAGTATTTT	CASTSGQRTDTQYF
TRBV18	TRBD2	TRBJ2-3	NA	TGTGCCAGCTCACCGCTAGCGGGGGGGCTGTTGCCCGCAGATACGCAGTATTTT	CASSPLAGGLLPADTQYF
TRBV28	NA	TRBJ2-7	NA	TGTGCCAGCGCGTGGTCCTACGAGCAGTACTTC	CASAWSYEQYF
TRBV7-2	NA	TRBJ1-1	NA	TGTGCCAGCAGTTATCAGGGGCCCGCCGCTGAAGCTTTCTTT	CASSYQGPAAEAFF
TRBV6-1	TRBD1	TRBJ1-1	NA	TGTGCCAGCAGTGAAGCTGGGACAGGGGGGACGCTCAACACTGAAGCTTTCTTT	CASSEAGTGGTLNTEAFF
TRBV27	TRBD1	TRBJ1-5	NA	TGTGCCAGCAGCCGGACAGGGAATAGCAATCAGCCCCAGCATTTT	CASSRTGNSNQPQHF
TRBV6-1	NA	TRBJ1-1	NA	TGTGCCAGCAGCACCTCCCAGACAGACCCTTTCTTT	CASSTSQTDPFF
TRBV6-6	NA	TRBJ1-1	few	TGTGCCAGCTGTCAGGGAGGCGGGGACACTGAAGCTTTCTTT	CASCQGGGDTEAFF
TRBV5-1	NA	TRBJ2-7	few	TGCGCCAGCAGCTTGGTGGGTGCGTCGGGAGAGCAGTACTTC	CASSLVGASGEQYF
TRBV5-6	NA	TRBJ2-7	NA	TGTGCCAGCAGCTTGGGGCAGTTCTACGAGCAGTACTTC	CASSLGQFYEQYF
TRBV30	TRBD2	TRBJ2-3	NA	TGTGCCTGGAGTGTACCCGGCGGGGGGGTGCCTGCGGATACGCAGTATTTT	CAWSVPGGGVPADTQYF
TRBV7-9	NA	TRBJ2-7	few	TGTGCCAGCAATGGGAATAGGGGTGAGCAGTACTTC	CASNGNRGEQYF
TRBV28	NA	TRBJ1-3	NA	TGTGCCAGCAGTTTATTCGGGGGTATGGGCCACACCATATATTTT	CASSLFGGMGHTIYF
TRBV6-6	TRBD1	TRBJ2-3	once	TGTGCCAGCAGCTGGGACAGCAGCACAGATACGCAGTATTTT	CASSWDSSTDTQYF
TRBV5-1	TRBD1	TRBJ2-5	NA	TGCGCCAGCAGCCTCCGACAGGGTCGAGAGACCCAGTACTTC	CASSLRQGRETQYF
TRBV2	TRBD1	TRBJ1-5	NA	TGTGCCAGCAGACGCGGACAGGGCGGCGAGCCCCAGCATTTT	CASRRGQGGEPQHF
TRBV5-4	TRBD2	TRBJ2-1	NA	TGTGCCAGCAGCCCCAGACTAGCGGGGGTCGAGAATGAGCAGTTCTTC	CASSPRLAGVENEQFF
TRBV15	TRBD1	TRBJ1-1	NA	TGTGCCACCAGCAGAAGTGACAGGGGGCGAAGGGCTTTCTTT	CATSRSDRGRRAFF
TRBV7-8	TRBD1	TRBJ1-3	once	TGTGCCAGCAGCTTAGCCTGGACAGGGACGATCGGAAACACCATATATTTT	CASSLAWTGTIGNTIYF
TRBV27	TRBD1	TRBJ1-5	NA	TGTGCCAGCAGACCCGGACAGGGACGTAATCAGCCCCAGCATTTT	CASRPGQGRNQPQHF
TRBV29-1	TRBD1	TRBJ1-2	once	TGCAGCGGAGGCAGGGGGAATGGCTACACCTTC	CSGGRGNGYTF
TRBV25-1	NA	TRBJ1-5	NA	TGTGCCAGCAGTGTAGGGCAGGGGCAGCCCCAGCATTTT	CASSVGQGQPQHF
TRBV4-1	TRBD1	TRBJ2-7	NA	TGCGCCAGCAGCCAAGGGACAGGGGGATCCTACGAGCAGTACTTC	CASSQGTGGSYEQYF
TRBV30	NA	TRBJ1-2	NA	TGTGCCTGGACCAGACAGGCATTTACGGCTGGCTACACCTTC	CAWTRQAFTAGYTF
TRBV28	TRBD1	TRBJ1-6	NA	TGTGCCAGCAGTGGACAGGGGGCGATCAGATGGTCCTATAATTCACCCCTCCACTTT	CASSGQGAIRWSYNSPLHF
TRBV4-2	TRBD2	TRBJ2-1	NA	TGTGCCAGCAGCCATTATTTCGGGACTAGCGGGAATGAGCAGTTCTTC	CASSHYFGTSGNEQFF
TRBV27	TRBD1	TRBJ1-4	NA	TGTGCCAGCAGCCTGACAGGGGCAGGTGAAAAACTGTTTTTT	CASSLTGAGEKLFF
TRBV4-1	NA	TRBJ2-1	NA	TGCGCCAGCAGCCAAGGAGGGAGGAATGAGCAGTTCTTC	CASSQGGRNEQFF
TRBV7-9	NA	TRBJ1-6	NA	TGTGCCAGCACCTTAACAGCTATCTATAATTCACCCCTCCACTTT	CASTLTAIYNSPLHF
TRBV10-3	NA	TRBJ1-2	NA	TGTGCCATCAGTGAATGGGAGAACTATGGCTACACCTTC	CAISEWENYGYTF
TRBV15	NA	TRBJ1-4	few	TGTGCCACCAGCGATAGACTCGGCTATGAAAAACTGTTTTTT	CATSDRLGYEKLFF
TRBV7-8	NA	TRBJ2-7	NA	TGTGCCAGCACCCCTTTAGGCGTCAACAGGGACATCTACGAGCAGTACTTC	CASTPLGVNRDIYEQYF
TRBV5-1	TRBD1	TRBJ2-7	few	TGCGCCAGCAGCCCTGACCGACAGGGCACCTCCTACGAGCAGTACTTC	CASSPDRQGTSYEQYF
TRBV18	TRBD1	TRBJ1-1	NA	TGTGCCAGCTCACCCGATCAGGGGGCGAGGACTGAAGCTTTCTTT	CASSPDQGARTEAFF
TRBV11-2	TRBD1	TRBJ2-2	NA	TGTGCCAGCAGCTTTAAAAGGGGGCTCGCCGGGGAGCTGTTTTTT	CASSFKRGLAGELFF
TRBV4-1	NA	TRBJ1-1	NA	TGCGCCAGCAGCCATACGGGGGGAAACACTGAAGCTTTCTTT	CASSHTGGNTEAFF
TRBV28	TRBD1	TRBJ1-2	few	TGTGCCAGCTGGGAGGGACAGGGATCGGGTGGCTACACCTTC	CASWEGQGSGGYTF